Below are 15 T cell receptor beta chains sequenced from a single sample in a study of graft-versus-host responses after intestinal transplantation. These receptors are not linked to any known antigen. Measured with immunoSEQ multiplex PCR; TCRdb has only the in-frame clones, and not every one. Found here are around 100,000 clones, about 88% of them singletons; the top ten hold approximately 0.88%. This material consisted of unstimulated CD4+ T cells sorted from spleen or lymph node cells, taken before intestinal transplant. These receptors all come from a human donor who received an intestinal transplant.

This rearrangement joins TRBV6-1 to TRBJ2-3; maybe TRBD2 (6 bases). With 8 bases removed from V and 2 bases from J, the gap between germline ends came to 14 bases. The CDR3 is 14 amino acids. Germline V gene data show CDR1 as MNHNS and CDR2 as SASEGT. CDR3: CASFMDYFTDTQYF. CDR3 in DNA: TGTGCCAGCTTTATGGACTACTTCACAGATACGCAGTATTTT.

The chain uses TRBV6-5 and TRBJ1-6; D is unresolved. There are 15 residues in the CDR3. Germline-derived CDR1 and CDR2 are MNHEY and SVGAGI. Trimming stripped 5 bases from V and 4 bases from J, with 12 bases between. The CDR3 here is CASSALSQYNSPLHF. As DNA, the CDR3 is TGTGCCAGCAGTGCTCTAAGCCAGTATAATTCACCCCTCCACTTT.

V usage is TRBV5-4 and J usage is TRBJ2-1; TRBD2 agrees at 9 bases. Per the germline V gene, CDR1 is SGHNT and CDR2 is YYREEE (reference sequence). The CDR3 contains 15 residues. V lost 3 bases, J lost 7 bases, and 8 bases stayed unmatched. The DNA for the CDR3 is TGTGCCAGCAGCTCTTTAGCGGGAGAGAGGAATGAGCAGTTCTTC. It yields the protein CASSSLAGERNEQFF.

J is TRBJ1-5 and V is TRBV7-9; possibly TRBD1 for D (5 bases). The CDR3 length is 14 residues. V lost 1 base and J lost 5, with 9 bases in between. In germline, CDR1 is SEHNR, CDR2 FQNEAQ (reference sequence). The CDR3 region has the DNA TGTGCCAGCAGCTTAGGCAGGGCCCATCAGCCCCAGCATTTT. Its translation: CASSLGRAHQPQHF.

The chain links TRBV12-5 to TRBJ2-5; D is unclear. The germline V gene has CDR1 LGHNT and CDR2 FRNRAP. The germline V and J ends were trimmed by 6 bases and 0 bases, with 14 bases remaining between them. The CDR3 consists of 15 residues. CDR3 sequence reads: CASGGPRMYQETQYF. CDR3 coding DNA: TGTGCTAGTGGCGGCCCCAGGATGTACCAAGAGACCCAGTACTTC.

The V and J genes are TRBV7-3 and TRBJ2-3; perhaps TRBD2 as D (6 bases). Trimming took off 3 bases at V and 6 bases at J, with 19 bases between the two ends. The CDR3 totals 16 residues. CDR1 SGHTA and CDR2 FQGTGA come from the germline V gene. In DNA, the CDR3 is TGTGCCAGCAGCTTGCGGACTGGACGGGGGTGGGATACGCAGTATTTT. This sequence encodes CASSLRTGRGWDTQYF.

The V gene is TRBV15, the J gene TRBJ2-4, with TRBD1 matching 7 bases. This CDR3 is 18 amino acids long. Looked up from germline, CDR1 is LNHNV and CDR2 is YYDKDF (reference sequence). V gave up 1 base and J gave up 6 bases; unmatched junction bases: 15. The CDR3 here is CATSRGQGVVSPRNIQYF. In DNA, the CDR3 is TGTGCCACCAGCAGAGGTCAGGGGGTGGTTTCCCCAAGAAACATTCAGTACTTC.

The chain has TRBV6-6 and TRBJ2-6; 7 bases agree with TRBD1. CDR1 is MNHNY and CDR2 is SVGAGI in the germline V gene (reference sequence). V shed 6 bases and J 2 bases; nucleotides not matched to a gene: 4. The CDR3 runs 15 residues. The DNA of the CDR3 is TGTGCCAGCAGGTACACAGGGGCTGGGGCCAACGTCCTGACTTTC. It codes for CASRYTGAGANVLTF.

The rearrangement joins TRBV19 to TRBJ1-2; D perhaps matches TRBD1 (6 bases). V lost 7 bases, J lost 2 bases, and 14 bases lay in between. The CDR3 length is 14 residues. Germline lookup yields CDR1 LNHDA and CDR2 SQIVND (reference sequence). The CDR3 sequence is CASKIGGQNYGYTF. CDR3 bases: TGTGCCAGTAAGATCGGGGGCCAGAACTATGGCTACACCTTC.

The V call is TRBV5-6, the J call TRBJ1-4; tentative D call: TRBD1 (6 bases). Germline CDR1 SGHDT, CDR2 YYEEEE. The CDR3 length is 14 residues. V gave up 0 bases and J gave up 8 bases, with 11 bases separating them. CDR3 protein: CASSLAGRGEKLFF. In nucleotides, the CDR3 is TGTGCCAGCAGCTTGGCGGGCAGGGGCGAAAAACTGTTTTTT.

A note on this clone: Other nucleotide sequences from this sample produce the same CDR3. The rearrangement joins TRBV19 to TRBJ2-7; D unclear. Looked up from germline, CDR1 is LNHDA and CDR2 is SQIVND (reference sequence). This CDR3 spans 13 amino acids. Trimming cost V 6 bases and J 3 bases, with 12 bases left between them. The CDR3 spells CASSPRTVYEQYF. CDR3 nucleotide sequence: TGTGCCAGTAGCCCGAGGACCGTCTACGAGCAGTACTTC.

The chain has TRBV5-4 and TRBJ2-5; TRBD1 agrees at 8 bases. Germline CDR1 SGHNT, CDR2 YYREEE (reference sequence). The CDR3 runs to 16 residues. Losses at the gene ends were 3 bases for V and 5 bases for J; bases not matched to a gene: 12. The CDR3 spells CASSSIQGAPRETQYF. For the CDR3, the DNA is TGTGCCAGCAGCTCCATCCAGGGGGCGCCCCGGGAGACCCAGTACTTC.

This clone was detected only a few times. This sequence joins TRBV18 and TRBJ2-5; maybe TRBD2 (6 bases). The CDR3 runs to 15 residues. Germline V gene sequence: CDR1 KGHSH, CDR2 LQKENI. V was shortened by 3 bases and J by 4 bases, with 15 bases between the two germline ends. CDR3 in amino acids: CASSPAGGGRETQYF. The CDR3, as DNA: TGTGCCAGCTCACCCGCCGGGGGTGGAAGAGAGACCCAGTACTTC.

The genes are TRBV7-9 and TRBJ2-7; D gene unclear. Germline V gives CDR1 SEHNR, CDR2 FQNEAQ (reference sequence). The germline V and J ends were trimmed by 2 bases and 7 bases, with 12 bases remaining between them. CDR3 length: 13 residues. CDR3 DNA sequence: TGTGCCAGCAGCTTAATCCCCCTGAGGGAGCAGTACTTC. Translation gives CASSLIPLREQYF.

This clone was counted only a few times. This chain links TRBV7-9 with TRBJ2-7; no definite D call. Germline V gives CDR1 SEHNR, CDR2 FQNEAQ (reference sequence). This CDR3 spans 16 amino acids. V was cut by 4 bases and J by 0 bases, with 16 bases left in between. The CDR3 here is CASSSPSHISSYEQYF. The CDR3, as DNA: TGTGCCAGCAGCTCGCCCAGCCACATAAGCTCCTACGAGCAGTACTTC.